This T cell receptor beta chain was observed in a study of tumor and adjacent non-tumor tissue in lung cancer. This clonotype has a count of ten or more. No antigen is known for it. The template was RNA from unsorted bulk tissue. General observations from the study: Normal lung showed higher cumulative top 100 clone frequency than tumor. Tumor TCR diversity, when higher, was linked to shorter survival. TCR diversity was significantly greater in tumor than normal lung tissue.

Germline V CDR1 and CDR2: MNHEY, SVGEGT. V was cut by 11 bases and J by 5 bases, with 16 bases left in between. The CDR3 covers 13 residues. A modified ARM-PCR protocol with three rounds of nested PCR amplified TCRbeta. TCRdb itself ran the multiplex PCR reads through MiXCR, one entry per CDR3 protein. The sample shows approximately 90,000 distinct CDR3 sequences, about 67% of them seen only once. The TCR was taken from a man between 60 and 70 years old with non-small cell lung cancer. Sample: lung tumor tissue. The rearrangement uses TRBV6-2 or TRBV6-3 and TRBJ2-1; D possibly corresponds to TRBD1 (6 bases). CDR3 DNA sequence: TGTGCCGGATCCCCGACAGGCCACAATGAGCAGTTCTTC. It codes for CAGSPTGHNEQFF.